This T cell receptor beta chain was sequenced during a study of blood T cells in healthy people across ages. The authors ran a second PCR of about 7 to 11 cycles using a sample-barcoded 5' primer and a J-beta primer mix. MiXCR was run by TCRdb on the 5' RACE reads, yielding one entry per CDR3 protein. The sample has approximately 790,000 distinct CDR3 sequences; approximately 59% are singletons. Germline V gene sequence: CDR1 MNHEY, CDR2 SMNVEV (reference sequence). The CDR3 totals 15 residues. The gene calls are TRBV27 and TRBJ2-1; 10 bases align to TRBD1. The J call is in doubt because the DNA end fits TRBJ2-7 better. Sequencing was done on a sample of blood. The origin of this receptor is a man younger than 40 in good health. CDR3 DNA sequence: TGTGCCAGCAGCAGAAGTCGGGACAGGGGTTACGAGCAGTACTTC. Encoded protein: CASSRSRDRGYEQYF.